This T cell receptor (beta chain) was sequenced during a study of CD8 T cells in Susac syndrome. The authors reverse transcribed roughly 0.5 to 1 ug RNA with random hexamers. Amplification of the TCR beta CDR3 was carried out by immunoSEQ multiplex PCR, which spanned a total of 54 Vbeta and 13 Jbeta segments. TCRdb redid the calling of the immunoSEQ multiplex PCR reads with MiXCR, one entry per CDR3 protein. The table includes approximately 200,000 distinct CDR3 sequences, just under 95% detected once. V lost 1 base, J lost 4 bases, and 7 bases lay in between. CDR1 and CDR2 (germline): SGHTA, FQGNSA. The CDR3 has 13 amino acids. The study used treatment-naive patients who had stable or active relapsing-remitting disease as multiple sclerosis controls. TEMRA cells were FACS-enriched, while CD8+ and CD4+ T cells were negatively isolated.

Material for sequencing was CD4+ T cells from PBMCs. The chain employs TRBV7-2 and TRBJ2-5; D is unresolved. This TCR was recovered from a human donor with multiple sclerosis. CDR3 nucleotide sequence: TGTGCCAGCAGCTTAGGCTCCCTAGAGACCCAGTACTTC. Translating it yields CASSLGSLETQYF.